This T cell receptor (beta chain) was retrieved from a study of blood T cell repertoires in COVID-19. In the study overall: T cells, B-cell-depleted T cells, or PBMCs provided the cDNA or gDNA that served as material.

V was pared by 1 base and J by 14 bases, with 23 bases between. This CDR3 has 15 residues. Germline V gene data show CDR1 as SNHLY and CDR2 as FYNNEI. As originally analysed: Reference gene primers were amplified, and this amplification served to estimate nucleated cell counts. Here immunoSEQ multiplex PCR was the method, and the copy in TCRdb shows in-frame clones only, minus some. D and trimming were read from the DNA, whereas the V and J calls and clone size are those reported in that table. The sample has 60,000 to 85,000 clones, just over 85% seen once. This rearrangement joins TRBV2 to TRBJ1-1, with TRBD1 as a possible D gene (5 bases). Sequences were obtained from peripheral blood. The receptor was derived from a woman older than 75 with active or convalescent COVID-19. The CDR3, as DNA: TGTGCCAGCAGTGAAGGGACCCGGGGGGAGGGCACGGGCTTCTTT. The encoded protein is CASSEGTRGEGTGFF.